This T cell receptor (beta chain) was documented in a study of T cells in Graves' hyperthyroidism and ophthalmopathy. The CDR3 length is 14 residues. V dropped 3 bases and J dropped 5; count of bases not matched to a gene: 4. Germline V lookup: CDR1 LNHDA, CDR2 SQIVND (reference sequence). As regards this clonotype: The antigen is unknown.

Study-wide points: Before onset, by a median of around six months, the model predicted ophthalmopathy.

RNA transcripts gave rise to amplified TCR beta CDR3 regions. TCR CDR3 regions were first amplified by RT-PCR with HTBI primers. One entry per CDR3 protein, called by TCRdb with MiXCR from the multiplex PCR reads. This sample carries around 700,000 distinct CDR3 sequences, around a sixth of them seen once, and the ten largest clones take over 15%. Diagnoses were made from clinical symptoms, serum measures (thyroxine and TRAb), thyroid ultrasound and orbital computed tomography. The sample of blood was obtained at first hyperthyroidism diagnosis (before any ophthalmopathy symptoms). The specimen sequenced was blood. This TCR derives from a woman between 45 and 65 years old with Graves' hyperthyroidism that later progressed to Graves' ophthalmopathy. The V gene is TRBV19, the J gene TRBJ1-5; 7 positions agree with TRBD1. The CDR3 here is CASSIPTGYQPQHF. The CDR3 bases are TGTGCCAGTAGTATCCCGACAGGGTATCAGCCCCAGCATTTT.